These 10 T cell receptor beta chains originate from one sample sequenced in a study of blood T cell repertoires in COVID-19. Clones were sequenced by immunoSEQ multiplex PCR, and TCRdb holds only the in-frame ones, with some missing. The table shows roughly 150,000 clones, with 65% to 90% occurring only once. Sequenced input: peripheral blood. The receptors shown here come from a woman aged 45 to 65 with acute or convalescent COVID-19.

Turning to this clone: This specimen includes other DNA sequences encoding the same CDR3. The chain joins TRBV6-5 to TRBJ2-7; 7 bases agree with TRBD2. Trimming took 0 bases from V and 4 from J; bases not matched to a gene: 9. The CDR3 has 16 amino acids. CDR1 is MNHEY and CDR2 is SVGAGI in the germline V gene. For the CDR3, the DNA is TGTGCCAGCAGTTACTCGAGAGGGACTAAGGGTTACGAGCAGTACTTC. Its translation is CASSYSRGTKGYEQYF.

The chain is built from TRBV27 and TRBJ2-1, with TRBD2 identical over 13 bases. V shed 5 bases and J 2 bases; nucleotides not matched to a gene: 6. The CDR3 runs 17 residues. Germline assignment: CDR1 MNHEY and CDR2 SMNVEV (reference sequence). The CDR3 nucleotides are TGTGCCAGCAGTCCTACACTAGCGGGAGGGCCCTACAATGAGCAGTTCTTC. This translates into CASSPTLAGGPYNEQFF.

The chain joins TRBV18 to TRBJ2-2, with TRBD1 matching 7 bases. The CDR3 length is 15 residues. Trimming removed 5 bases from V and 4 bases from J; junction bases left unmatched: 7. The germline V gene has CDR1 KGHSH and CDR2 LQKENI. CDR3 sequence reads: CASSSGTVTTGELFF. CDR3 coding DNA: TGTGCCAGCTCATCAGGGACAGTCACCACCGGGGAGCTGTTTTTT.

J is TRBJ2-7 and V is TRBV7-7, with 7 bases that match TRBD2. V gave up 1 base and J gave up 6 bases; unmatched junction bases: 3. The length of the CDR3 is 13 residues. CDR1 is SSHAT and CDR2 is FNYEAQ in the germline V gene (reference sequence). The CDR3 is CASSLVGGGEQYF. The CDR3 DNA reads TGTGCCAGCAGCTTAGTTGGCGGGGGCGAGCAGTACTTC. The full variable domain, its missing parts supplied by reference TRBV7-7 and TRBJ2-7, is GAGVSQSPRYKVTKRGQDVTLRCDPISSHATLYWYQQALGQGPEFLTYFNYEAQPDKSGLPSDRFSAERPEGSISTLTIQRTEQRDSAMYRCASSLVGGGEQYFGPGTRLTVT.

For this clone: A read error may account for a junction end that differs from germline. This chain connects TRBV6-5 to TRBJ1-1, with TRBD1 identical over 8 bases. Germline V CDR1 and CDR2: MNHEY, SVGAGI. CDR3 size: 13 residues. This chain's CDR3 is CASKLDRASEAFF. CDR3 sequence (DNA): TGTGCCAGCAAACTGGACAGGGCGTCTGAGGCTTTCTTT.

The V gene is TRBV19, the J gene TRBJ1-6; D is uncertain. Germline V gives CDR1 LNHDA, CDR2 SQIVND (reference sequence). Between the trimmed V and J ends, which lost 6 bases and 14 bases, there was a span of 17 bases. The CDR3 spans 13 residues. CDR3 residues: CASSPEVRGTLHF. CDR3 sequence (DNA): TGTGCCAGTAGCCCAGAAGTCCGGGGAACCCTCCACTTT.

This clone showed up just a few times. The CDR3 DNA follows: TGTGCCAGCAGTTTAGGGGACTTCTTCCTAGCCAAAAACATTCAGTACTTC. Its translation is CASSLGDFFLAKNIQYF. J is TRBJ2-4 and V is TRBV28; D possibly corresponds to TRBD2 (6 bases). This CDR3 is 17 amino acids long. From germline, CDR1 is MDHEN and CDR2 SYDVKM. V was trimmed by 2 bases and J by 0 bases, leaving 14 bases between them.

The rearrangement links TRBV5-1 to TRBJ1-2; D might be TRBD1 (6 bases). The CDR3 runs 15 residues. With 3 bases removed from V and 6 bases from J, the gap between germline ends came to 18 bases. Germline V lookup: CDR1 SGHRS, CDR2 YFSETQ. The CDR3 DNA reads TGCGCCAGCAGCTGGACCCTACAGGGTTTAAATGGCTACACCTTC. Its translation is CASSWTLQGLNGYTF.

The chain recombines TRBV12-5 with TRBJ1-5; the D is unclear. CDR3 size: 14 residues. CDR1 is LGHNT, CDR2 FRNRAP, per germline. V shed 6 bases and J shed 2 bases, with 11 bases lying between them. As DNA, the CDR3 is TGTGCTAGTGGAGAGGGTTTAGGCAATCAGCCCCAGCATTTT. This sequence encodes CASGEGLGNQPQHF. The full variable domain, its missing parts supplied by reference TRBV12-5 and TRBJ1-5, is DARVTQTPRHKVTEMGQEVTMRCQPILGHNTVFWYRQTMMQGLELLAYFRNRAPLDDSGMPKDRFSAEMPDATLATLKIQPSEPRDSAVYFCASGEGLGNQPQHFGDGTRLSIL.

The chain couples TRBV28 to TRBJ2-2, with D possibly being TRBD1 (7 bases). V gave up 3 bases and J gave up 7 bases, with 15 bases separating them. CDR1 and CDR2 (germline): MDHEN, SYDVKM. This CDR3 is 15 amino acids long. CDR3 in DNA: TGTGCCAGCAGTTTCGGAGGGGGCCCCGTCGGGGAGCTGTTTTTT. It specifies CASSFGGGPVGELFF. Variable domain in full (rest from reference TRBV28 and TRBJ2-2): DVKVTQSSRYLVKRTGEKVFLECVQDMDHENMFWYRQDPGLGLRLIYFSYDVKMKEKGDIPEGYSVSREKKERFSLILESASTNQTSMYLCASSFGGGPVGELFFGEGSRLTVL.